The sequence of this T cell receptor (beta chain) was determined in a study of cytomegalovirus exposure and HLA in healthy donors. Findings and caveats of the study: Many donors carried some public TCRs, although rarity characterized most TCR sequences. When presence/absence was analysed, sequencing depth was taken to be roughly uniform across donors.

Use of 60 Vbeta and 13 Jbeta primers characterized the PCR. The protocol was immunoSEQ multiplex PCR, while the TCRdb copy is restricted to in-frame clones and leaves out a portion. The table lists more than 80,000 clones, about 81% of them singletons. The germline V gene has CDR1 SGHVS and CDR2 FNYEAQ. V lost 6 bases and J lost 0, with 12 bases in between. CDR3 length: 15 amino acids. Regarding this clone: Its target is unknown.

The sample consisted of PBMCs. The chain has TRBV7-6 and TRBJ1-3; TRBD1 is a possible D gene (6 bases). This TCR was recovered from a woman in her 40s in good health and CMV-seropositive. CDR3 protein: CASRLDSTSGNTIYF. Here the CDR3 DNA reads TGTGCCAGCAGACTGGACAGCACCTCTGGAAACACCATATATTTT.